The clone carrying this T cell receptor (beta chain) was picked up a small number of times. Looked up from germline, CDR1 is MGHRA and CDR2 is YSYEKL. The V end was cut by 4 bases, the J end by 8 bases, with 20 bases between. This CDR3 comprises 16 residues. Assay used: immunoSEQ multiplex PCR; TCRdb lists only in-frame clones, some missing. The sample has about 66,000 clones, about three quarters seen once. The data are from a study of OX40 agonist ivuxolimab in advanced cancers. Whole-study context: Ivuxolimab was administered intravenously to patients at 0.01 to 10 mg/kg every 2 weeks. The dose-escalation group included hepatocellular carcinoma, melanoma, renal cell carcinoma and head and neck cancer. The dose-escalation cohort was roughly 84% male, with a mean age of about 58 years, ranging about 20 to 85.

Patients with autoimmune history or systemic immunosuppression were excluded. V is TRBV4-1 and J is TRBJ1-4; D not certain. This receptor was taken from an adult with an advanced solid tumor such as melanoma, head and neck, liver or kidney cancer. The sample in question was CD4+ or CD8+ T cells sorted from blood, obtained in a trial of the OX40 agonist ivuxolimab. The CDR3, as DNA: TGCGCCAGCAGCCGGATGGCTGCTGGGCAGACCGAAAAACTGTTTTTT. Its translation: CASSRMAAGQTEKLFF.